Reported below is one T cell receptor (beta chain). TCRdb keeps only in-frame clones here, not all; method: immunoSEQ multiplex PCR. This repertoire shows about 300,000 clones, approximately 81% found once; its top ten account for 1.9%. This sample stems from a study of blood T cell repertoires in COVID-19. The CDR3 spans 12 residues. The germline gives CDR1 SGHNT, CDR2 YYREEE (reference sequence). Between the trimmed V and J ends, which lost 2 bases and 10 bases, there was a span of 12 bases. V gene TRBV5-4 combines with J gene TRBJ1-1; D ambiguous. The receptor comes from a woman in her 30s who had been exposed to COVID-19. The sample comprised PBMCs or T cells enriched from blood (not recorded which). In DNA form, the CDR3 reads TGTGCCAGCAGCTTACCCGACCGGGGAGCTTTCTTT. Its protein is CASSLPDRGAFF.